A single sample is the source of the 29 T cell receptor beta chains below, sequenced in a study of T cell responses to AZD1222 COVID-19 vaccine. The table came from immunoSEQ multiplex PCR; TCRdb's copy has only in-frame clones and leaves some out. The sample shows about 160,000 clones, around 87% of them seen only once. The sequencing here drew on peripheral blood, taken on day 0 of AZD1222 vaccination. The receptors were sampled from an adult in good health.

This clone showed up just once. J is TRBJ1-2 and V is TRBV7-2; possible D gene TRBD1, 5 bases. This CDR3 is 14 amino acids long. V lost 4 bases and J lost 3, with 12 bases in between. Germline V lookup: CDR1 SGHTA, CDR2 FQGNSA. The CDR3 nucleotides read TGTGCCAGCAGCTATGGCAGGGCATACTATGGCTACACCTTC. Translated, it gives CASSYGRAYYGYTF.

The genes are TRBV19 and TRBJ1-5; D perhaps matches TRBD1 (5 bases). V was cut by 3 bases and J by 7 bases, with 10 bases left in between. The germline V gene has CDR1 LNHDA and CDR2 SQIVND (reference sequence). This CDR3 is 13 amino acids long. CDR3 amino acids: CASSIPTGQPQHF. Written as DNA, the CDR3 is TGTGCCAGTAGTATCCCAACAGGCCAGCCCCAGCATTTT.

The chain employs TRBV30 and TRBJ1-5; TRBD1 matches 7 bases. From germline, CDR1 is GTSNPN and CDR2 SVGIG (reference sequence). Trimming took 0 bases from V and 5 from J; bases not matched to a gene: 10. The CDR3 sequence is 16 residues long. In nucleotides, the CDR3 is TGTGCCTGGAGTGTTTTTGGGACAGCGGGGCATCAGCCCCAGCATTTT. It translates to CAWSVFGTAGHQPQHF.

The chain uses TRBV27 and TRBJ2-1, with D hard to call. The CDR3 runs to 15 residues. Between the trimmed V and J ends, which lost 0 bases and 0 bases, there was a span of 6 bases. Germline CDR1 and CDR2: MNHEY and SMNVEV (reference sequence). The CDR3 loop is CASSLSFSSYNEQFF. CDR3 DNA sequence: TGTGCCAGCAGTTTATCGTTCAGCTCCTACAATGAGCAGTTCTTC.

The rearrangement uses TRBV7-8 and TRBJ2-3; the match to TRBD2 covers 9 bases. The germline V gene encodes CDR1 SGHVS and CDR2 FQNEAQ. The V gene end was trimmed by 1 base and the J gene end by 4 bases; junction bases not matched to a gene: 9. The CDR3 covers 17 residues. The CDR3 nucleotides are TGTGCCAGCAGCTTAGATCTCGCGGGGGGGCGGTCAGATACGCAGTATTTT. Protein sequence: CASSLDLAGGRSDTQYF.

This chain joins TRBV12-2 and TRBJ1-5. TRBV12-2 is tagged as a pseudogene. CDR3 size: 15 residues. CDR3 region: CAPGGRQHSNQPQHF. The CDR3 DNA sequence: TGTGCCCCGGGGGGTCGACAACACAGCAATCAGCCCCAGCATTTT.

The rearrangement uses TRBV7-9 and TRBJ2-5, with 10 bases fitting TRBD1. This CDR3 region has 15 residues. J gave up 6 bases and V 5 bases, and 9 bases lay outside the gene matches. Germline CDR1 reads SEHNR; CDR2 reads FQNEAQ (reference sequence). The CDR3 DNA reads TGTGCCAGCAGCCCAAAGGGGGGACAGGGGCAGACCCAGTACTTC. This gives the protein CASSPKGGQGQTQYF.

The chain is built from TRBV9 and TRBJ1-3, with 10 nucleotides matching TRBD1. CDR1 is SGDLS, CDR2 YYNGEE, per germline. Unmatched junction bases numbered 2, after V lost 2 bases and J lost 3 bases. This CDR3 contains 15 residues. The CDR3 nucleotides are TGTGCCAGCAGCGTGGGGGACAGGGGTGGAAACACCATATATTTT. It codes for CASSVGDRGGNTIYF.

The rearrangement uses TRBV5-1 and TRBJ2-7; 8 nucleotides line up with TRBD2. There are 15 residues in the CDR3. From germline, CDR1 is SGHRS and CDR2 YFSETQ. Trimming cost V 0 bases and J 4 bases; bases outside gene matches: 6. The CDR3 coding sequence is TGCGCCAGCAGCTTGGAGGTAGCGGGGTCTTACGAGCAGTACTTC. It translates to CASSLEVAGSYEQYF.

This chain joins TRBV2 and TRBJ1-6, with 7 nucleotides matching TRBD1. The CDR3 loop spans 15 amino acids. V shed 8 bases, J shed 5 bases, and the junction held 9 bases outside the gene matches. Germline V gives CDR1 SNHLY, CDR2 FYNNEI. The CDR3 here is CASEIWDSHNSPLHF. The CDR3 region has the DNA TGTGCCAGCGAAATCTGGGACAGCCATAATTCACCCCTCCACTTT. Full variable domain (remainder filled in from reference TRBV2 and TRBJ1-6): EPEVTQTPSHQVTQMGQEVILRCVPISNHLYFYWYRQILGQKVEFLVSFYNNEISEKSEIFDDQFSVERPDGSNFTLKIRSTKLEDSAMYFCASEIWDSHNSPLHFGNGTRLTVT.

This rearrangement joins TRBV6-6 to TRBJ1-1; TRBD1 is a possible D gene (5 bases). In germline, CDR1 is MNHNY, CDR2 SVGAGI (reference sequence). The CDR3 loop spans 13 amino acids. With 2 bases removed from V and 1 base from J, the gap between germline ends came to 5 bases. CDR3 amino acids: CASSYQGNTEAFF. The DNA for the CDR3 is TGTGCCAGCAGTTACCAGGGGAACACTGAAGCTTTCTTT.

This chain connects TRBV5-1 to TRBJ1-5; D perhaps matches TRBD1 (5 bases). This CDR3 spans 15 amino acids. With 0 bases removed from V and 1 base from J, the gap between germline ends came to 8 bases. In germline, CDR1 is SGHRS, CDR2 YFSETQ. The CDR3 spells CASSLGGTSNQPQHF. DNA of the CDR3: TGCGCCAGCAGCTTGGGTGGGACCAGCAATCAGCCCCAGCATTTT.

This chain links TRBV18 with TRBJ1-5, with a tentative D call TRBD1 (6 bases). The CDR3 is 14 amino acids. Germline V lookup: CDR1 KGHSH, CDR2 LQKENI. Trimming pared 3 bases from V and 3 bases from J, leaving 9 bases between. CDR3 region: CASSPGQPNQPQHF. The CDR3 DNA follows: TGTGCCAGCTCACCCGGACAGCCCAATCAGCCCCAGCATTTT.

This chain joins TRBV4-1 and TRBJ2-3; the match to TRBD2 covers 8 bases. The CDR3 loop spans 17 amino acids. V gave up 2 bases and J gave up 2 bases; unmatched junction bases: 9. The V gene's germline CDR1 is MGHRA and CDR2 YSYEKL. The CDR3, as DNA: TGCGCCAGCAGCCAATCCCGGGGGGGCCCCAACACAGATACGCAGTATTTT. This codes for CASSQSRGGPNTDTQYF.

The rearrangement uses TRBV6-1 and TRBJ1-1, with TRBD1 matching over 7 bases. Per the germline V gene, CDR1 is MNHNS and CDR2 is SASEGT. The junction had 2 bases not matched to a gene; V was cut back by 0 bases and J by 1 base. The CDR3 is made up of 15 amino acids. Here the CDR3 reads CASSEASGGNTEAFF. The CDR3 bases are TGTGCCAGCAGTGAAGCATCAGGGGGGAACACTGAAGCTTTCTTT.

This clone appeared once. The chain employs TRBV5-1 and TRBJ2-1, with no clear D. Trimming cost V 0 bases and J 5 bases, with 15 bases left between them. The CDR3 sequence is 16 residues long. CDR1 is SGHRS, CDR2 YFSETQ, per germline. CDR3 coding DNA: TGCGCCAGCAGCTTGGATGCCAGGACCACTAACAATGAGCAGTTCTTC. This gives the protein CASSLDARTTNNEQFF.

The chain couples TRBV5-1 to TRBJ2-3; D uncertain. The length of the CDR3 is 14 residues. Germline assignment: CDR1 SGHRS and CDR2 YFSETQ. The ends were cut back, 4 bases at V and 0 bases at J, with 9 bases in the middle. CDR3 residues: CASSQFDSTDTQYF. CDR3 coding DNA: TGCGCCAGCAGCCAGTTTGACAGCACAGATACGCAGTATTTT.

The rearrangement joins TRBV7-9 to TRBJ2-2; D gene ambiguous. V dropped 0 bases and J dropped 5 bases, with 7 bases sitting between them. The CDR3 length is 14 residues. Germline V CDR1 and CDR2: SEHNR, FQNEAQ (reference sequence). The CDR3 coding sequence is TGTGCCAGCAGCTTAGCGCTAACTACCGGGGAGCTGTTTTTT. Translation: CASSLALTTGELFF.

The V and J genes are TRBV5-8 and TRBJ1-5, with a possible D match to TRBD1 (6 bases). This CDR3 spans 16 amino acids. CDR1 and CDR2 from the germline V gene are SGHTS and YDEGEE. The V gene lost 6 bases and the J gene lost 7 bases, with 23 bases spanning the gap. The CDR3 nucleotides are TGTGCCAGCACCCCAGGGGCCCTCTCCCGCGGGCAGCCCCAGCATTTT. This translates into CASTPGALSRGQPQHF.

This clone was observed a single time. The J gene is TRBJ1-1, the V gene TRBV4-3; 7 bases align to TRBD1. Unmatched junction bases numbered 5, after V lost 0 bases and J lost 1 base. The CDR3 extends over 16 amino acids. Germline V gives CDR1 LGHNA, CDR2 YSLEER. CDR3 sequence (DNA): TGCGCCAGCAGCCAAGATGGGACAGCCGAGAACACTGAAGCTTTCTTT. This codes for CASSQDGTAENTEAFF.

This clone occurred many times. The gene calls are TRBV7-9 and TRBJ2-5; no clear D gene. Trimming cost V 5 bases and J 5 bases, with 9 bases left between them. The CDR3 is 12 amino acids. Germline V lookup: CDR1 SEHNR, CDR2 FQNEAQ (reference sequence). The CDR3 DNA reads as TGTGCCAGCAGCCAAGAAGGGGAGACCCAGTACTTC. Protein: CASSQEGETQYF.

This CDR3 is CASSLDGAGRGRSEQYF. In nucleotides, the CDR3 is TGTGCCAGCAGCTTAGATGGGGCCGGGAGGGGAAGGAGCGAGCAGTACTTC. The V and J genes are TRBV11-3 and TRBJ2-7; 8 nucleotides line up with TRBD2. This CDR3 contains 17 residues. CDR1 SGHNT and CDR2 YENEEA come from the germline V gene. The V segment lost 0 bases and the J segment 6 bases; nucleotides outside the gene matches: 13.

This sequence joins TRBV6-1 and TRBJ2-5; D remains unclear. The length of the CDR3 is 15 residues. V was cut by 2 bases and J by 2 bases, with 12 bases left in between. Germline V CDR1 and CDR2: MNHNS, SASEGT. The CDR3: CASSESPGNQETQYF. The CDR3, as DNA: TGTGCCAGCAGTGAATCCCCAGGTAATCAAGAGACCCAGTACTTC.

This clone appeared a single time. V usage is TRBV12-3 or TRBV12-4 and J usage is TRBJ1-4, with TRBD1 matching over 7 bases. The CDR3 spans 13 residues. The V and J ends lost 6 bases and 5 bases, in that order; junction bases with no gene match: 3. CDR3 sequence (DNA): TGTGCCAGCAGACTACAGGGGAATGAAAAACTGTTTTTT. Its protein is CASRLQGNEKLFF.

This chain links TRBV3-1 (or the pseudogene TRBV3-2) with TRBJ1-2; tentative D call: TRBD1 (5 bases). The germline gives CDR1 LGHDT, CDR2 YNNKEL (reference sequence). The CDR3 has 14 residues. V gave up 1 base and J gave up 4 bases, with 10 bases separating them. CDR3 nucleotides: TGTGCCAGCAGCCAAGGCCAGGGCGGCTATGGCTACACCTTC. Its protein is CASSQGQGGYGYTF.

CDR3 loop: CASSLSSGVAKNIQYF. For the CDR3, the DNA is TGTGCCAGCAGCTTATCTAGCGGGGTAGCCAAAAACATTCAGTACTTC. The chain carries TRBV13 and TRBJ2-4; 9 bases line up with TRBD2. V shed 2 bases and J 0 bases; nucleotides not matched to a gene: 2. Germline values: CDR1 PRHDT, CDR2 FYEKMQ (reference sequence). The CDR3 consists of 16 residues.

As DNA, the CDR3 is TGTGCCAGCAGCGTAGGTCTACAGCCTAAGGGCAAGACTAACACCGGGGAGCTGTTTTTT. Encoded protein: CASSVGLQPKGKTNTGELFF. The rearrangement links TRBV9 to TRBJ2-2; D not certain. Germline V gene sequence: CDR1 SGDLS, CDR2 YYNGEE. The CDR3 runs 20 residues. V was trimmed by 0 bases and J by 2 bases, leaving 23 bases between them.

CDR3 residues: CASSAQSGAPNTGELFF. Written as DNA, the CDR3 is TGTGCCAGCAGCGCCCAAAGTGGGGCACCGAACACCGGGGAGCTGTTTTTT. The J gene is TRBJ2-2, the V gene TRBV9; D is possibly TRBD1 (5 bases). This CDR3 is 17 amino acids long. V lost 3 bases to trimming and J lost 0 bases, with 15 bases between them. The germline V gene has CDR1 SGDLS and CDR2 YYNGEE.

CDR3 sequence: CASSLFSTGTEAFF. The DNA for the CDR3 is TGCGCCAGCAGCTTGTTCTCTACCGGGACTGAAGCTTTCTTT. The chain combines TRBV5-1 with TRBJ1-1; D remains ambiguous. Germline CDR1 SGHRS, CDR2 YFSETQ. The CDR3 totals 14 residues. V was pared by 1 base and J by 5 bases, with 12 bases between.